This T cell receptor beta chain originates from a study of CD8+CD57+ T cells in acquired aplastic anemia. Study information: The study obtained an average of 3.2 ug of DNA from sorted CD4+ and CD8+ cells.

Genomic DNA acted as the template from which TCR beta VDJ combination and CDR3 sequence profiling were carried out. TCRdb re-called the reads with MiXCR, one entry per CDR3 protein. The table lists about 120,000 distinct CDR3 sequences, roughly 55% of them singletons. This CDR3 is 16 amino acids long. Germline V gene data show CDR1 as LNHNV and CDR2 as YYDKDF (reference sequence). V lost 1 base and J lost 4, with 14 bases in between. In its sample, this clonotype was seen many times. Its specificity is not known. In patients chosen for sequencing, flow cytometry had shown CD8+CD57+ cell expansion. Patients had received no therapy at the time of blood sampling. General study findings and limits: About 27 CD8+ CDR3 sequences were shared between patients and controls. Significance was not reached for CD8+ Simpson's diversity between patients and controls.

The rearrangement joins TRBV15 to TRBJ1-3, with D possibly TRBD1 on 6 matching bases. The receptor comes from a human donor with aplastic anemia. Source material: sorted CD4+, CD8+, or CD8+CD57+ T cells (not recorded which) from PBMCs. The CDR3 DNA sequence: TGTGCCACCAGCAGAGGTTTAGCAGGGGAGGGAAACACCATATATTTT. This gives the protein CATSRGLAGEGNTIYF.